This record concerns one TCR beta chain sequence. TCRdb analysed the RT-PCR reads with MiXCR anew, one entry per CDR3 protein. The sample consists of hundreds of thousands of distinct CDR3 sequences, 12% to 15% of them appearing once. Trimming took 5 bases from V and 6 from J; bases not matched to a gene: 9. The CDR3 extends over 15 amino acids. Germline values: CDR1 SGHTA, CDR2 FQGNSA. This rearrangement joins TRBV7-2 to TRBJ2-2, with 7 bases aligning to TRBD1. Specimen: memory CD4+ T cells from blood. The sequence was collected from a female donor in good health, serving as a healthy control. The CDR3 here is CASSPYSTGSGELFF. CDR3 sequence (DNA): TGTGCCAGCAGCCCCTACTCGACAGGGTCCGGGGAGCTGTTTTTT.